The clone carrying this T cell receptor beta chain was picked up many times. This entry comes from a study of regulatory T cells in long-lasting Graves disease. Specified time point: newly diagnosed GD, antithyroid drugs for less than 3 months. Extracted PBMC RNA gave rise to the TCR library. Construction of the TCR beta libraries employed iRepertoire HTBI primers in conjunction with Arm-PCR of CDR3 regions. Each CDR3 protein gets one entry after TCRdb re-called the multiplex PCR reads with MiXCR. Among about 450,000 distinct CDR3 sequences listed, 16% were seen once. V dropped 0 bases and J dropped 1; count of bases not matched to a gene: 4. Germline loops: CDR1 LGHDT, CDR2 YNNKEL (reference sequence). This CDR3 spans 16 amino acids. This sample also appeared in a second study, on T cells in Graves' hyperthyroidism and ophthalmopathy.

V gene TRBV3-1 combines with J gene TRBJ2-7; 9 bases match TRBD2. Sequenced here: peripheral blood mononuclear cells (PBMCs), sampled at new diagnosis, from a patient treated with antithyroid drugs. The source is a woman in her thirties with Graves disease. The CDR3 bases are TGTGCCAGCAGCCAAGACCTGCTAGCGGGGTCCTACGAGCAGTACTTC. The encoded protein is CASSQDLLAGSYEQYF.